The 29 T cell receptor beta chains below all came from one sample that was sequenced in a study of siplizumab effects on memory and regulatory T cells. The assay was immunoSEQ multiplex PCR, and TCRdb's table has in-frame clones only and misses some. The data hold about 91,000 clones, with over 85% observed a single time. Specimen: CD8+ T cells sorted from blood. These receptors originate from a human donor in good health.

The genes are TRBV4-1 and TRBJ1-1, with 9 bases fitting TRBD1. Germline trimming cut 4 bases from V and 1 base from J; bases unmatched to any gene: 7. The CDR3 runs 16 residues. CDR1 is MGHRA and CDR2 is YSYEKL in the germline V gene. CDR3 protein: CASSLLPTGGNTEAFF. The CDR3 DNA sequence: TGCGCCAGCAGCCTCCTTCCGACAGGGGGGAACACTGAAGCTTTCTTT.

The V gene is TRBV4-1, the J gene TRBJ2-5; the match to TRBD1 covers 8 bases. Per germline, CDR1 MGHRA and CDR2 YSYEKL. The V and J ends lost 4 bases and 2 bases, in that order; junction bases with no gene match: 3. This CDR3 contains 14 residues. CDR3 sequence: CASSPRTGQETQYF. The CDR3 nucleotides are TGCGCCAGCAGCCCCCGGACAGGGCAAGAGACCCAGTACTTC.

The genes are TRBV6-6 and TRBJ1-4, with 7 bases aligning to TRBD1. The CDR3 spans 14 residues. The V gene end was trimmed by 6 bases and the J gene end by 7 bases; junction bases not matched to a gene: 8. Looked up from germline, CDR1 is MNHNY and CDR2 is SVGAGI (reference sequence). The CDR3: CASSVTGEIEKLFF. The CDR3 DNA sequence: TGTGCCAGCAGCGTAACAGGGGAGATTGAAAAACTGTTTTTT.

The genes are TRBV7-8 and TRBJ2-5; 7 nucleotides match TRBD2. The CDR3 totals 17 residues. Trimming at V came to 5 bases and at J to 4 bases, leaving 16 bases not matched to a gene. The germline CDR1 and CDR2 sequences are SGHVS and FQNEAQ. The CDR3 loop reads CASSPDRRGVLGETQYF. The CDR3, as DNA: TGTGCCAGCAGCCCGGACCGACGGGGGGTGTTAGGAGAGACCCAGTACTTC.

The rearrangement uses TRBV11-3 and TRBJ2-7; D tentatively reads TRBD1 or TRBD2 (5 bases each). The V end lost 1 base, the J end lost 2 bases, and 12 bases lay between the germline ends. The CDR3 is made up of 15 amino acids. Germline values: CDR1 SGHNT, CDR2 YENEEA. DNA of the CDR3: TGTGCCAGCAGCTTAGTCGGGGAAGGGGCCTACGAGCAGTACTTC. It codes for CASSLVGEGAYEQYF.

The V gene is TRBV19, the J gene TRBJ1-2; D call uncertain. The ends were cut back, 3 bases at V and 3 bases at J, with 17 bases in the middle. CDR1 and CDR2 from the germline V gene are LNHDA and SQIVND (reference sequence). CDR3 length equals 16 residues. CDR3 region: CASSIDYTSLDYGYTF. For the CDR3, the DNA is TGTGCCAGTAGTATTGACTATACCTCACTAGACTATGGCTACACCTTC.

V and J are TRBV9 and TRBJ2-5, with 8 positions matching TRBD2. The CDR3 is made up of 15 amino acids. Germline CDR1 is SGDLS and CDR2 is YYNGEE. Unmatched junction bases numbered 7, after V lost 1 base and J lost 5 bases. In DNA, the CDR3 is TGTGCCAGCAGCGTACGGGGGGGCCCTGGTGAGACCCAGTACTTC. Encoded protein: CASSVRGGPGETQYF.

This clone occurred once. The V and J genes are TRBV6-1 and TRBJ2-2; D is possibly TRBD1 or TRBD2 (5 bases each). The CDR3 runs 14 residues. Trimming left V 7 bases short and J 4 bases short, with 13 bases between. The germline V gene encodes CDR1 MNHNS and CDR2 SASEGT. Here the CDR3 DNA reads TGTGCCAGCATCTCGGGGCTGGGCACCGGGGAGCTGTTTTTT. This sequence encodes CASISGLGTGELFF.

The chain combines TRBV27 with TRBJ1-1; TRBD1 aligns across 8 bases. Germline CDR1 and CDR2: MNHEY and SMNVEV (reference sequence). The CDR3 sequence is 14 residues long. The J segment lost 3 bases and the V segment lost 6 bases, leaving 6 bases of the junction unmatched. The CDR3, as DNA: TGTGCCAGCAGGCGACAGGGGATCGACACTGAAGCTTTCTTT. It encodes CASRRQGIDTEAFF.

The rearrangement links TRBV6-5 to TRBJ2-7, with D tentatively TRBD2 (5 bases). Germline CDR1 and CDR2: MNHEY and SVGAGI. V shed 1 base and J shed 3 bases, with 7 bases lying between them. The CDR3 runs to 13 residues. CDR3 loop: CASSYYRGYEQYF. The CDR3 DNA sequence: TGTGCCAGCAGTTACTATCGGGGCTACGAGCAGTACTTC.

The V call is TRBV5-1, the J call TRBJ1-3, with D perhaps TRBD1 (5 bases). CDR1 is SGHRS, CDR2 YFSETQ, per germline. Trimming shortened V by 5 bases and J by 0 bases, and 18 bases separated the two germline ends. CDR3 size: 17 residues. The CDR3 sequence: CASSHAEGLYSGNTIYF. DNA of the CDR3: TGCGCCAGCAGTCACGCCGAGGGACTATACTCTGGAAACACCATATATTTT.

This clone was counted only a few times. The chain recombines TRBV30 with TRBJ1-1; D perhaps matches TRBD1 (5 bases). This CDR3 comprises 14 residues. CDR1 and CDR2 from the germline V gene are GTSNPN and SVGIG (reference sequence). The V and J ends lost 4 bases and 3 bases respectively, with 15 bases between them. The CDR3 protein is CAWTLGGVDTEAFF. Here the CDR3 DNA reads TGTGCCTGGACCCTGGGGGGGGTAGACACTGAAGCTTTCTTT.

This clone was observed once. The DNA of the CDR3 is TGTGCCAGTAGTATGACTAGCGGGGGGACCGGGTACAATGAGCAGTTCTTC. Encoded protein: CASSMTSGGTGYNEQFF. The chain carries TRBV19 and TRBJ2-1, with 13 bases identical to TRBD2. CDR3 size: 17 residues. The ends lost 3 bases at V and 4 bases at J; junction bases unmatched: 6. CDR1 LNHDA and CDR2 SQIVND come from the germline V gene (reference sequence). Full variable domain (missing parts from reference TRBV19 and TRBJ2-1): DGGITQSPKYLFRKEGQNVTLSCEQNLNHDAMYWYRQDPGQGLRLIYYSQIVNDFQKGDIAEGYSVSREKKESFPLTVTSAQKNPTAFYLCASSMTSGGTGYNEQFFGPGTRLTVL.

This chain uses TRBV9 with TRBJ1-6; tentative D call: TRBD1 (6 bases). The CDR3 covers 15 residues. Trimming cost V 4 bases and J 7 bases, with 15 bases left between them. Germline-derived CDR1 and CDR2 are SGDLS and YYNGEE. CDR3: CASSTSGQLNSPLHF. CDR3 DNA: TGTGCCAGCAGCACCTCTGGACAGCTAAATTCACCCCTCCACTTT.

The CDR3 bases are TGTGCCAGCAGACAGGGGGCGCCGGATGAGCAGTTCTTC. It yields the protein CASRQGAPDEQFF. This chain connects TRBV27 to TRBJ2-1; 9 bases match TRBD1. The CDR3 runs to 13 residues. J lost 8 bases, V lost 6 bases, and 5 bases had no gene match. Germline CDR1 reads MNHEY; CDR2 reads SMNVEV (reference sequence).

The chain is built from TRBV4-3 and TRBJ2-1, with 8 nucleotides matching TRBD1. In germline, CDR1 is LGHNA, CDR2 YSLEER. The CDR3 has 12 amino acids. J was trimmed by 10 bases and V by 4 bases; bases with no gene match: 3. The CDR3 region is CASSPGGSEQFF. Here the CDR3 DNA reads TGCGCCAGCAGCCCAGGGGGCTCCGAGCAGTTCTTC.

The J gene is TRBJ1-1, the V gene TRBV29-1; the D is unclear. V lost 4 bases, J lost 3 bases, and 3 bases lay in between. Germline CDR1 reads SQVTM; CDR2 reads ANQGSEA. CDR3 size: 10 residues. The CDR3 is CSVVDTEAFF. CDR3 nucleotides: TGCAGCGTTGTCGACACTGAAGCTTTCTTT. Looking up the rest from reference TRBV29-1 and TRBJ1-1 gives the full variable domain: SAVISQKPSRDICQRGTSLTIQCQVDSQVTMMFWYRQQPGQSLTLIATANQGSEATYESGFVIDKFPISRPNLTFSTLTVSNMSPEDSSIYLCSVVDTEAFFGQGTRLTVV.

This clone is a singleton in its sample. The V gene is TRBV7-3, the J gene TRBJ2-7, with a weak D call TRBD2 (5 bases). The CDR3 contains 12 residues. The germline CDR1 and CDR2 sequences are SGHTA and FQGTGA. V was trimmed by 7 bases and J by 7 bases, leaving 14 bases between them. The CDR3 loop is CASTGVMGEQYF. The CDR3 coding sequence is TGTGCCAGCACCGGGGTAATGGGGGAGCAGTACTTC.

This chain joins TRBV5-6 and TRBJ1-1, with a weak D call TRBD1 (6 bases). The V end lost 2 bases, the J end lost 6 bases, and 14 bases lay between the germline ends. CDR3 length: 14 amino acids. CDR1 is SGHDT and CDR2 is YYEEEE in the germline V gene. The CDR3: CASSLIYRASEAFF. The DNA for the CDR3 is TGTGCCAGCAGCTTAATTTACAGGGCCTCTGAAGCTTTCTTT.

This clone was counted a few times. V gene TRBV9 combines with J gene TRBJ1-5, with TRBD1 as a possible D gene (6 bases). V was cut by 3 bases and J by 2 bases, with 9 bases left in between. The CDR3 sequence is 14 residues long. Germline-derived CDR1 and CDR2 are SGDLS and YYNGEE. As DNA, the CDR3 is TGTGCCAGCAGCGCAGGACAGCGCAATCAGCCCCAGCATTTT. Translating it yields CASSAGQRNQPQHF.

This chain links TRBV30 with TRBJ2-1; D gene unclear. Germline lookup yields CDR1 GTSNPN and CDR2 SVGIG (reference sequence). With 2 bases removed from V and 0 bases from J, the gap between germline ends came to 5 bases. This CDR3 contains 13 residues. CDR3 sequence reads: CAWSQHSYNEQFF. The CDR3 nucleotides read TGTGCCTGGAGTCAACACTCCTACAATGAGCAGTTCTTC.

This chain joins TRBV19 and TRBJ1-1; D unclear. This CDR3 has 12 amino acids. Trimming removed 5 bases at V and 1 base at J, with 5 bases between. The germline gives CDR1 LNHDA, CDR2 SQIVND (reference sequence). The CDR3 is CASSWTNTEAFF. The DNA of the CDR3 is TGTGCCAGTAGTTGGACGAACACTGAAGCTTTCTTT.

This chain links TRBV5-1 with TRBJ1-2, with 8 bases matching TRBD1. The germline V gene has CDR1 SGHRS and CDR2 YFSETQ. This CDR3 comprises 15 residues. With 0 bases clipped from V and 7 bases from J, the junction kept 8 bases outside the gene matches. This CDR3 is CASSLETDRGLGYTF. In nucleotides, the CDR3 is TGCGCCAGCAGCTTGGAAACTGACAGGGGCCTTGGCTACACCTTC.

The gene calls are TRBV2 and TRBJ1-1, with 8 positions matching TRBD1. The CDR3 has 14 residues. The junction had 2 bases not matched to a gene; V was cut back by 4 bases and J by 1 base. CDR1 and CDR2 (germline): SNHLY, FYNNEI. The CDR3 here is CASSAGTGNTEAFF. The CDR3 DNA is TGTGCCAGCAGTGCCGGGACAGGGAACACTGAAGCTTTCTTT.

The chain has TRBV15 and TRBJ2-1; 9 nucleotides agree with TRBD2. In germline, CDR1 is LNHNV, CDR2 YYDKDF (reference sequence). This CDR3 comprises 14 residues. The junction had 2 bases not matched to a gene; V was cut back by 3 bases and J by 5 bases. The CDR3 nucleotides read TGTGCCACCAGCAGGAGCGGGAGGAACAATGAGCAGTTCTTC. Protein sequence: CATSRSGRNNEQFF.

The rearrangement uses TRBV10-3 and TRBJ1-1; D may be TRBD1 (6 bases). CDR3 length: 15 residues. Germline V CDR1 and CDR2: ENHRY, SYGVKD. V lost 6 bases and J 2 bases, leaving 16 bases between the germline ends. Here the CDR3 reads CAISEFEGDNTEAFF. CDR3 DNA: TGTGCCATCAGCGAATTCGAGGGGGATAACACTGAAGCTTTCTTT.

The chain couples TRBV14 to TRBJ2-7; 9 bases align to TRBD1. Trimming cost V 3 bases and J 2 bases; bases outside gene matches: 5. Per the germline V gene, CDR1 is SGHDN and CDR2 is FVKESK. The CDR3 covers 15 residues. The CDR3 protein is CASSQGQGHPYEQYF. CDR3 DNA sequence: TGTGCCAGCAGCCAGGGACAGGGACATCCCTACGAGCAGTACTTC. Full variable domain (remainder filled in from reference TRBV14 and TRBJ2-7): EAGVTQFPSHSVIEKGQTVTLRCDPISGHDNLYWYRRVMGKEIKFLLHFVKESKQDESGMPNNRFLAERTGGTYSTLKVQPAELEDSGVYFCASSQGQGHPYEQYFGPGTRLTVT.

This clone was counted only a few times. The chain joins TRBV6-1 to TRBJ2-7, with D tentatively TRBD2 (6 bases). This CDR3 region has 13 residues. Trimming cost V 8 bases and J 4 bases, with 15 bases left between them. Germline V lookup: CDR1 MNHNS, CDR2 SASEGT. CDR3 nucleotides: TGTGCCAGCCTGCTTCATCGGGAGTACGAGCAGTACTTC. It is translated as CASLLHREYEQYF.

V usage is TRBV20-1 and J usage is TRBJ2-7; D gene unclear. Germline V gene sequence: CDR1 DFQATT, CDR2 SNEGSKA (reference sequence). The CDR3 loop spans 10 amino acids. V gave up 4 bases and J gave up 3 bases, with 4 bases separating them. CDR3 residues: CSANNYEQYF. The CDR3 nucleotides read TGCAGTGCTAACAACTACGAGCAGTACTTC.